The rows below give T cell receptor beta chains drawn from one sample of a study of response to subunit inactivated influenza vaccine. TCRdb itself ran the RT-PCR reads through MiXCR, one entry per CDR3 protein. Of 550,000 to 800,000 distinct CDR3 sequences listed, roughly 13% are singletons. The sequences come from PBMCs from blood, collected roughly 2 weeks before vaccination. Receptors originate from a man aged 50-60 years who received an inactivated influenza vaccine. Each CDR3 is given with its conserved first and last residue. The D gene is left open where the match is weak. Clone sizes are given selectively: once, few, many, or a class where the clone is expanded.

>TRBJ1-2|TRBD1|few|TRBV7-9
CASSPRSTGVGYTF
TGTGCCAGCAGCCCCCGATCGACAGGGGTTGGCTACACCTTC
>TRBJ2-1|NA|NA|TRBV3-1
CASSQDTGSSYNEQFF
TGTGCCAGCAGCCAAGATACCGGAAGCTCCTACAATGAGCAGTTCTTC
>TRBJ1-4|TRBD1|few|TRBV20-1
CSANKRGQTNEKLFF
TGCAGTGCGAACAAGCGGGGACAGACAAATGAAAAACTGTTTTTT
>TRBJ2-2|TRBD2|NA|TRBV9
CASSVEASGFGGELFF
TGTGCCAGCAGCGTAGAGGCTAGCGGTTTTGGCGGGGAGCTGTTTTTT
>TRBJ2-7|NA|NA|TRBV7-2
CASSFRAQGYEQYF
TGTGCCAGCAGCTTTAGGGCCCAGGGCTACGAGCAGTACTTC
>TRBJ1-3|NA|few|TRBV20-1
CSAKRPSGNTIYF
TGCAGTGCTAAGCGGCCCTCTGGAAACACCATATATTTT
>TRBJ2-3|TRBD1|few|TRBV20-1
CSAQTGEVVDTQYF
TGCAGTGCACAAACAGGGGAAGTGGTGGATACGCAGTATTTT
>TRBJ2-7|NA|NA|TRBV7-2
CASSPGLHEQYF
TGTGCCAGCAGTCCAGGGTTGCACGAGCAGTACTTC
>TRBJ2-3|NA|NA|TRBV7-9
CASSLAAGRRTDTQYF
TGTGCCAGCAGCTTAGCTGCAGGGAGGAGGACAGATACGCAGTATTTT
>TRBJ2-1|NA|NA|TRBV12-3/TRBV12-4
CASSFFATTYNEQFF
TGTGCCAGCAGTTTTTTTGCGACGACCTACAATGAGCAGTTCTTC
>TRBJ2-3|NA|NA|TRBV5-1
CASSPKGNTQYF
TGCGCCAGCAGCCCGAAGGGGAATACGCAGTATTTT
>TRBJ1-5|NA|NA|TRBV6-5
CASSYSDRNQPQHF
TGTGCCAGCAGTTACTCTGACAGAAATCAGCCCCAGCATTTT
>TRBJ2-5|TRBD2|NA|TRBV4-3
CASSLGVRGGEETQYF
TGCGCCAGCAGTCTAGGGGTGCGGGGGGGCGAAGAGACCCAGTACTTC
>TRBJ2-7|NA|NA|TRBV3-1
CASSQSGRADEQYF
NA
>TRBJ1-2|NA|many|TRBV6-2/TRBV6-3
CASSYVDVANYGYTF
TGTGCCAGCAGTTACGTGGACGTAGCTAACTATGGCTACACCTTC
>TRBJ2-5|NA|NA|TRBV20-1
CSARGLLPGGQETQYF
TGCAGTGCTAGAGGGCTCCTCCCTGGGGGGCAAGAGACCCAGTACTTC
>TRBJ1-1|NA|NA|TRBV3-1
CASSQAALGAEAFF
TGTGCCAGCAGCCAAGCAGCGTTGGGAGCTGAAGCTTTCTTT
>TRBJ2-2|NA|NA|TRBV10-3
CAIAGQRNTGELFF
TGTGCCATCGCGGGACAGCGGAACACCGGGGAGCTGTTTTTT
>TRBJ2-1|TRBD1|NA|TRBV7-3
CASSKQGARYNEQFF
TGTGCCAGCAGCAAACAGGGGGCGCGATACAATGAGCAGTTCTTC
>TRBJ1-2|NA|many|TRBV28
CASSFQAYGYTF
TGTGCCAGCAGTTTCCAGGCTTATGGCTACACCTTC
>TRBJ2-5|NA|NA|TRBV5-6
CASSLVGAQGWETQYF
TGTGCCAGCAGCTTGGTTGGGGCACAGGGCTGGGAGACCCAGTACTTC
>TRBJ1-1|NA|few|TRBV29-1
CSARTSEAFF
TGCAGTGCAAGGACGAGCGAGGCTTTCTTT
>TRBJ2-3|TRBD2|NA|TRBV20-1
CSARKRELTDTQYF
TGCAGTGCTAGGAAGCGGGAGTTGACAGATACGCAGTATTTT
>TRBJ2-3|TRBD2|NA|TRBV7-7
CASSLGGGGTTDTQYF
TGTGCTAGCAGCTTAGGAGGCGGGGGGACCACAGATACGCAGTATTTT
>TRBJ2-3|TRBD2|NA|TRBV13
CASSLGGGSLLLTDTQYF
TGTGCCAGCAGCTTAGGCGGGGGGTCCCTTCTACTCACAGATACGCAGTATTTT
>TRBJ2-5|NA|few|TRBV27
CASSFISGGGSETQYF
TGTGCCAGCAGTTTTATATCTGGGGGCGGAAGCGAGACCCAGTACTTC
>TRBJ2-1|NA|NA|TRBV11-1
CASSLEGGGYNEQFF
TGTGCCAGCAGCTTAGAAGGGGGGGGCTACAATGAGCAGTTCTTC
>TRBJ2-7|TRBD1|many|TRBV4-3
CASSRGQGPYEQYF
TGCGCCAGCAGCCGGGGACAGGGACCCTACGAGCAGTACTTC
>TRBJ2-1|NA|NA|TRBV4-3
CASSQDPGLPYNEQFF
TGCGCCAGCAGCCAAGACCCCGGACTTCCTTACAATGAGCAGTTCTTC
>TRBJ2-1|NA|few|TRBV6-2/TRBV6-3
CASSPNRRAYNEQFF
TGTGCCAGCAGCCCCAATCGGAGGGCCTACAATGAGCAGTTCTTC
>TRBJ2-5|TRBD1|few|TRBV24-1
CATSGDRETQYF
TGTGCCACCAGTGGGGACAGAGAGACCCAGTACTTC
>TRBJ2-5|TRBD2|few|TRBV7-2
CASSAAGLADRETQYF
TGTGCCAGCAGCGCGGCGGGACTAGCGGATCGGGAGACCCAGTACTTC
>TRBJ2-3|TRBD2|few|TRBV7-9
CASSFGAGTNTQYF
TGTGCCAGCAGCTTTGGAGCGGGAACTAATACGCAGTATTTT
>TRBJ2-1|NA|many|TRBV29-1
CSVDIRGAYNEQFF
TGCAGCGTTGACATAAGGGGGGCATACAATGAGCAGTTCTTC
>TRBJ2-5|NA|NA|TRBV29-1
CSDREAATQYF
TGCAGCGACAGGGAAGCGGCGACCCAGTACTTC
>TRBJ2-7|NA|few|TRBV27
CASSLSNGAYEQYF
TGTGCCAGCAGTTTATCAAACGGGGCCTACGAGCAGTACTTC
>TRBJ2-5|NA|many|TRBV7-2
CASSPGNQETQYF
TGTGCCAGCAGCCCGGGAAACCAAGAGACCCAGTACTTC
>TRBJ2-7|NA|few|TRBV6-5
CATTPPGGYEQYF
TGTGCCACCACCCCGCCGGGCGGGTACGAGCAGTACTTC
>TRBJ1-1|NA|NA|TRBV3-1
CASGGRLTFEAFF
TGTGCCAGTGGGGGACGTCTAACTTTTGAAGCTTTCTTT
>TRBJ2-1|TRBD1|few|TRBV9
CASSVQTGGSYNEQFF
TGTGCCAGCAGCGTTCAAACAGGGGGCTCCTACAATGAGCAGTTCTTC
>TRBJ2-1|NA|many|TRBV9
CASSVGPNSYNEQFF
TGTGCCAGCAGCGTAGGGCCCAACTCCTACAATGAGCAGTTCTTC
>TRBJ1-5|NA|many|TRBV20-1
CSATDKSGNQPQHF
TGCAGTGCTACCGACAAGTCAGGCAATCAGCCCCAGCATTTT
>TRBJ2-1|TRBD1|few|TRBV18
CASSPRTGVNEQFF
TGTGCCAGCTCACCGCGGACAGGGGTCAATGAGCAGTTCTTC
>TRBJ1-2|NA|few|TRBV4-3
CASSHPGGRTGYTF
TGCGCCAGCAGCCACCCCGGAGGGCGGACGGGCTACACCTTC
>TRBJ2-2|TRBD2|few|TRBV24-1
CATSEAEMGLNTGELFF
TGTGCCACCAGTGAAGCTGAAATGGGACTAAACACCGGGGAGCTGTTTTTT
>TRBJ2-3|TRBD2|many|TRBV7-9
CASSVTHPGGADTQYF
TGTGCCAGCAGCGTCACTCACCCCGGGGGGGCAGATACGCAGTATTTT
>TRBJ1-2|NA|few|TRBV3-1
CASSREGNYGYTF
TGTGCCAGCAGCCGAGAGGGGAACTATGGCTACACCTTC
>TRBJ1-5|TRBD1|NA|TRBV20-1
CSAKTGNSNQPQHF
TGCAGTGCTAAGACAGGGAATAGCAATCAGCCCCAGCATTTT
>TRBJ1-1|NA|few|TRBV18
CASSRLPVGTEAFF
TGTGCCAGCTCACGCTTACCCGTAGGCACTGAAGCTTTCTTT
>TRBJ2-1|NA|many|TRBV20-1
CSARDLRHEQFF
TGCAGTGCTAGAGATTTGAGACATGAGCAGTTCTTC
>TRBJ1-1|NA|many|TRBV4-1
CASSQDGRTEAFF
TGCGCCAGCAGCCAAGATGGGAGAACTGAAGCTTTCTTT
>TRBJ1-5|TRBD1|few|TRBV6-2/TRBV6-3
CASSTRGQSNQPQHF
TGTGCCAGCAGTACGCGGGGACAGAGCAATCAGCCCCAGCATTTT
>TRBJ2-7|NA|NA|TRBV11-2
CASSLVRQGYEQYF
TGTGCCAGCAGCTTAGTGCGGCAGGGATACGAGCAGTACTTC
>TRBJ2-5|TRBD1|many|TRBV12-3/TRBV12-4
CASSRQGLQETQYF
TGTGCCAGCAGTCGACAGGGTTTGCAAGAGACCCAGTACTTC
>TRBJ2-7|NA|NA|TRBV20-1
CCASGEVNRVGYEQYF
TGCTGTGCTAGTGGGGAAGTAAACAGGGTAGGGTACGAGCAGTACTTC
>TRBJ1-1|NA|many|TRBV3-1
CASSQEGNTEAFF
TGTGCCAGCAGCCAAGAAGGGAACACTGAAGCTTTCTTT
>TRBJ2-1|NA|NA|TRBV20-1
CSARGALVYEQFF
TGCAGTGCTAGAGGCGCACTAGTCTATGAGCAGTTCTTC